Listed below are T cell receptor beta chains from one sample, sequenced in a study of blood T cell repertoires in COVID-19. Some clones are missing from TCRdb's copy, which holds only in-frame ones; the method was immunoSEQ multiplex PCR. The data contain approximately 250,000 clones, approximately 90% of them singletons. The source material was PBMCs or T cells enriched from blood (not recorded which). Receptor source: a woman aged 30 to 39 who had recovered from COVID-19. Both conserved end residues are part of each CDR3. The D gene is left open where the match is weak. Expanded clones get a size class; other rows say once, few or many, or leave the size out.

length	J	size	D	V	CDR3	DNA
14	TRBJ1-1	NA	NA	TRBV9	CASTPELRDTEAFF	TGTGCCAGCACCCCGGAACTCAGGGACACTGAAGCTTTCTTT
13	TRBJ1-1	NA	TRBD1	TRBV24-1	CATQGPSNTEAFF	TGTGCCACACAGGGGCCCTCGAACACTGAAGCTTTCTTT
12	TRBJ1-3	NA	NA	TRBV7-9	CASSLNLRTIYF	TGTGCCAGCAGCCTTAATCTTCGCACCATATATTTT
12	TRBJ1-1	NA	NA	TRBV28	CASHREPTEAFF	TGTGCCAGCCACAGGGAACCCACTGAAGCTTTCTTT
15	TRBJ1-5	once	TRBD1	TRBV28	CASSLSHTGVQPQHF	TGTGCCAGCAGTTTGTCTCACACAGGGGTTCAGCCCCAGCATTTT
16	TRBJ1-1	NA	TRBD1	TRBV7-2	CASSLTPGQGLTEAFF	TGTGCCAGCAGCTTAACCCCGGGACAGGGATTAACTGAAGCTTTCTTT
16	TRBJ2-2	NA	NA	TRBV4-1	CASSQEQRLNTGELFF	TGCGCCAGCAGCCAAGAGCAGCGCTTGAACACCGGGGAGCTGTTTTTT
15	TRBJ1-6	NA	NA	TRBV5-1	CASSPRQAEGSPLHF	TGCGCCAGCAGCCCCAGACAGGCTGAGGGATCACCCCTCCACTTT
14	TRBJ1-2	NA	NA	TRBV7-2	CASSGAGWFDGYTF	TGTGCCAGCAGCGGGGCAGGGTGGTTTGACGGCTACACCTTC
12	TRBJ2-7	NA	NA	TRBV7-9	CASSLSSYEQYF	TGTGCCAGCAGCTTATCTAGCTACGAGCAGTACTTC